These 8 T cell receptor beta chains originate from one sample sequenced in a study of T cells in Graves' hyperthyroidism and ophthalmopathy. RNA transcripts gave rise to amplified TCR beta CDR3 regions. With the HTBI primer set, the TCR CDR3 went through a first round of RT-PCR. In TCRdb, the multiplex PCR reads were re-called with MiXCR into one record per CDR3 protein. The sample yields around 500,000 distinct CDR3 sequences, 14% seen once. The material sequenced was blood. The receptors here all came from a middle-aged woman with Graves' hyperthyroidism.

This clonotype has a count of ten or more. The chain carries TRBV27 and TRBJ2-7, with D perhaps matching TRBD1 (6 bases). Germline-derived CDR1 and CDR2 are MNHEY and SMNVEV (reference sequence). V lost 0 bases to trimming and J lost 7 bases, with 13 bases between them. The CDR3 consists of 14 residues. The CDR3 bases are TGTGCCAGCAGTTTATCGACAGGTTTTAGAGAGCAGTACTTC. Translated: CASSLSTGFREQYF.

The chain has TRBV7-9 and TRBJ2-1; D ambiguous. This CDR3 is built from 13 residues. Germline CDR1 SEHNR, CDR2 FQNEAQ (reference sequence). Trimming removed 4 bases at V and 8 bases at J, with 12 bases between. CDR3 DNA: TGTGCCAGCAGCTATGGACCGGTCGATGAGCAGTTCTTC. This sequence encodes CASSYGPVDEQFF.

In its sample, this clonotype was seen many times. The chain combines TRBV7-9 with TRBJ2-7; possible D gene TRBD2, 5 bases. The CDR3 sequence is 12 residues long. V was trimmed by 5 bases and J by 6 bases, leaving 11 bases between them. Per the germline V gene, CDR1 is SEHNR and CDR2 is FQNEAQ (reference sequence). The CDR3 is CASSPPSGEQYF. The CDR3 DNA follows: TGTGCCAGCAGCCCCCCGAGCGGCGAGCAGTACTTC.

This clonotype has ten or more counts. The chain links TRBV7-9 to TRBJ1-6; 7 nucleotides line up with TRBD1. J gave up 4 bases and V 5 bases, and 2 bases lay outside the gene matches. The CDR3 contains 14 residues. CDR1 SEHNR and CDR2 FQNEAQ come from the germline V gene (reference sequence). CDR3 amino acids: CASSRGQYNSPLHF. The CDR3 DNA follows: TGTGCCAGCAGCCGGGGACAGTATAATTCACCCCTCCACTTT. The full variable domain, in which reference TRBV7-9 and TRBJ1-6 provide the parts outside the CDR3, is DTGVSQNPRHKITKRGQNVTFRCDPISEHNRLYWYRQTLGQGPEFLTYFQNEAQLEKSRLLSDRFSAERPKGSFSTLEIQRTEQGDSAMYLCASSRGQYNSPLHFGNGTRLTVT.

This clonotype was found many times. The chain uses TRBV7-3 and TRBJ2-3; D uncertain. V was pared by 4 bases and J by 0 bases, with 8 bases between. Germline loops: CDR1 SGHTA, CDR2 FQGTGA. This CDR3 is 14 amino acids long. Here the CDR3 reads CASSSLGSTDTQYF. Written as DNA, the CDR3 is TGTGCCAGCAGCTCCCTCGGAAGCACAGATACGCAGTATTTT.

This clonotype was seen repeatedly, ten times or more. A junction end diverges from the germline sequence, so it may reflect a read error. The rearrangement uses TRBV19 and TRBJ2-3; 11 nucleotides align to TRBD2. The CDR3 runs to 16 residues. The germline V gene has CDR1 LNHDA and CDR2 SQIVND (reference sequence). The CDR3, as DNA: TGTGCCAGCAGTATCCGGACTAGCGGGAGCACAGATACGCAGTATTTT. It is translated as CASSIRTSGSTDTQYF. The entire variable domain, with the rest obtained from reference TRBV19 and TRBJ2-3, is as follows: DGGITQSPKYLFRKEGQNVTLSCEQNLNHDAMYWYRQDPGQGLRLIYYSQIVNDFQKGDIAEGYSVSREKKESFPLTVTSAQKNPTAFYLCASSIRTSGSTDTQYFGPGTRLTVL.

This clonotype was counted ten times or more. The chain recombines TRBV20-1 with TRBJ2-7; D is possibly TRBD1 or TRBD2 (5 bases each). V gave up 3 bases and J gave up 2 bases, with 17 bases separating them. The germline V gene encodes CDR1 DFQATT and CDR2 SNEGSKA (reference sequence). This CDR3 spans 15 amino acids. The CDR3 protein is CSASGTQDRTYEQYF. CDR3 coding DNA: TGCAGTGCTAGTGGGACGCAGGATAGGACCTACGAGCAGTACTTC.

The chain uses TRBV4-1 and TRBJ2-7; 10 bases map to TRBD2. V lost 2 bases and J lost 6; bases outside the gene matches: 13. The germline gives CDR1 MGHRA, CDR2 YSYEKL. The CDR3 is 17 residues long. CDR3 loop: CASSQTRGTSEGLEQYF. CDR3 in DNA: TGCGCCAGCAGCCAAACCCGTGGGACTAGCGAAGGGCTCGAGCAGTACTTC.